The 15 T cell receptor beta chains below all came from one sample that was sequenced in a study of metastatic and nonmetastatic thyroid tumors. Thyroid surgery took place with no prior treatment in any patient. MiXCR reprocessed the PCR reads for TCRdb. The profile shows 8,500 to 13,000 clones, roughly 26% of them singletons. Material: tumor tissue. Receptors originate from a female donor with papillary thyroid cancer or a benign thyroid nodule (not recorded which). Some clones in this sample may be carry-over from other donors' samples.

This clone is medium-sized (0.01 to 0.1%) within its sample. V usage is TRBV7-8 and J usage is TRBJ1-6; D is ambiguous. CDR3 length equals 16 residues. Trimming pared 2 bases from V and 3 bases from J, leaving 11 bases between. Per germline, CDR1 SGHVS and CDR2 FQNEAQ. In DNA form, the CDR3 reads TGTGCCAGCAGCTTAAAGTCGTCCCTCTATAATTCACCCCTCCACTTT. Residues: CASSLKSSLYNSPLHF.

This clone was seen a few times. This chain joins TRBV19 and TRBJ1-6; no definite D call. CDR3 size: 15 residues. The germline V and J ends were trimmed by 7 bases and 3 bases, with 13 bases remaining between them. The germline V gene encodes CDR1 LNHDA and CDR2 SQIVND (reference sequence). The CDR3 loop is CASTPAAVYNSPLHF. The DNA of the CDR3 is TGTGCCAGTACACCGGCGGCTGTCTATAATTCACCCCTCCACTTT.

The chain couples TRBV19 to TRBJ2-3; 7 bases align to TRBD1. Germline V gene data show CDR1 as LNHDA and CDR2 as SQIVND (reference sequence). The V and J ends lost 3 bases and 4 bases, in that order; junction bases with no gene match: 7. The CDR3 length is 15 residues. CDR3 sequence reads: CASSIQGELSDTQYF. Here the CDR3 DNA reads TGTGCCAGTAGTATTCAGGGGGAGCTGTCAGATACGCAGTATTTT.

This clone was counted ten times or more. The rearrangement joins TRBV30 to TRBJ1-4, with a weak D call TRBD1 (5 bases). The CDR3 spans 14 residues. The V end was cut by 0 bases, the J end by 10 bases, with 15 bases between. Germline V lookup: CDR1 GTSNPN, CDR2 SVGIG (reference sequence). In DNA form, the CDR3 reads TGTGCCTGGAGTGTAGGCAGGGTAACTGGAAAACTGTTTTTT. It specifies CAWSVGRVTGKLFF.

The sample holds a few counts of this clone. This CDR3 reads CASSLLEGNNEQFF. In DNA form, the CDR3 reads TGTGCCAGCAGTTTACTGGAGGGGAACAATGAGCAGTTCTTC. J is TRBJ2-1 and V is TRBV12-3 or TRBV12-4; D possibly corresponds to TRBD2 (6 bases). The CDR3 spans 14 residues. V lost 2 bases and J lost 5, with 10 bases in between.

This clone is labeled medium-sized. The V call is TRBV2, the J call TRBJ2-5, with 10 bases aligning to TRBD1. Germline V gene data show CDR1 as SNHLY and CDR2 as FYNNEI. J lost 5 bases, V lost 6 bases, and 3 bases had no gene match. CDR3 length equals 13 residues. The CDR3 spells CASRGDRGETQYF. Here the CDR3 DNA reads TGTGCCAGCAGGGGGGACAGGGGTGAGACCCAGTACTTC.

This clone occurred a few times. The rearrangement joins TRBV6-1 to TRBJ1-1, with 8 positions matching TRBD1. This CDR3 has 13 residues. V was pared by 6 bases and J by 4 bases, with 4 bases of the junction left unmatched. In germline, CDR1 is MNHNS, CDR2 SASEGT. Here the CDR3 reads CASRATGGTEAFF. CDR3 nucleotide sequence: TGTGCCAGCAGGGCCACAGGGGGCACTGAAGCTTTCTTT.

Details on this clone: A read error is possible here, since a much larger clone lies one base away. The chain links TRBV6-2 or TRBV6-3 to TRBJ2-1; the match to TRBD2 covers 11 bases. Germline values: CDR1 MNHEY, CDR2 SVGEGT. The CDR3 has 19 amino acids. Losses at the gene ends were 4 bases for V and 0 bases for J; bases not matched to a gene: 11. CDR3 sequence (DNA): TGTGCCAGCAGTTCGACCCTAGCGGGAGGCACTCACTCCTACAATGAGCAGTTCTTC. Its translation is CASSSTLAGGTHSYNEQFF.

This clone was seen many times. The chain links TRBV5-1 to TRBJ2-1, with D uncertain. The CDR3 is made up of 13 amino acids. Germline-derived CDR1 and CDR2 are SGHRS and YFSETQ. Trimming left V 3 bases short and J 6 bases short, with 10 bases between. The CDR3 loop reads CASSYGAGNEQFF. The CDR3, as DNA: TGCGCCAGCAGCTACGGAGCCGGCAATGAGCAGTTCTTC.

CDR3 sequence: CASSQKPGENYNSPLHF. The CDR3 bases are TGCGCCAGCAGTCAAAAGCCGGGGGAGAACTATAATTCACCCCTCCACTTT. This chain joins TRBV4-1 and TRBJ1-6, with D possibly TRBD1 on 5 matching bases. From germline, CDR1 is MGHRA and CDR2 YSYEKL. V was cut by 6 bases and J by 3 bases, with 18 bases left in between. This CDR3 spans 17 amino acids.

This chain links TRBV9 with TRBJ2-2; 7 bases line up with TRBD1. CDR3 length equals 15 residues. The V gene's germline CDR1 is SGDLS and CDR2 YYNGEE. V was pared by 4 bases and J by 0 bases, with 3 bases of the junction left unmatched. The CDR3 DNA follows: TGTGCCAGCAGCCCGGGGACAGCGAACACCGGGGAGCTGTTTTTT. It is translated as CASSPGTANTGELFF.

This clone was counted a few times. The chain joins TRBV28 to TRBJ1-1; no clear D gene. Trimming removed 6 bases from V and 10 bases from J, with 12 bases in between. Germline V gene data show CDR1 as MDHEN and CDR2 as SYDVKM. This CDR3 is 11 amino acids long. The CDR3 coding sequence is TGTGCCAGCAGCTTACCAGAGTTAGCTTTCTTT. Its protein is CASSLPELAFF.

The gene calls are TRBV20-1 and TRBJ2-1, with D maybe TRBD2 (6 bases). CDR3 length: 14 residues. V lost 0 bases and J lost 8, with 14 bases in between. CDR1 and CDR2 (germline): DFQATT, SNEGSKA (reference sequence). The CDR3 region is CSARDIVSGDEQFF. In DNA form, the CDR3 reads TGCAGTGCTAGAGATATCGTTAGCGGCGATGAGCAGTTCTTC.

This clone is medium-sized. The chain links TRBV6-2 or TRBV6-3 to TRBJ2-3; D is unclear. The V gene lost 4 bases and the J gene lost 4 bases, with 6 bases spanning the gap. The germline V gene has CDR1 MNHEY and CDR2 SVGEGT. The CDR3 has 12 residues. CDR3 DNA sequence: TGTGCCAGCAGTTCCGTCGCAGATACGCAGTATTTT. This sequence encodes CASSSVADTQYF.

The J gene is TRBJ2-1, the V gene TRBV6-1; D is unresolved. The CDR3 loop spans 11 amino acids. Per germline, CDR1 MNHNS and CDR2 SASEGT. Trimming took 7 bases from V and 7 from J, leaving 8 bases between them. CDR3 protein: CASNLGNEQFF. For the CDR3, the DNA is TGTGCCAGCAATCTGGGAAATGAGCAGTTCTTC.